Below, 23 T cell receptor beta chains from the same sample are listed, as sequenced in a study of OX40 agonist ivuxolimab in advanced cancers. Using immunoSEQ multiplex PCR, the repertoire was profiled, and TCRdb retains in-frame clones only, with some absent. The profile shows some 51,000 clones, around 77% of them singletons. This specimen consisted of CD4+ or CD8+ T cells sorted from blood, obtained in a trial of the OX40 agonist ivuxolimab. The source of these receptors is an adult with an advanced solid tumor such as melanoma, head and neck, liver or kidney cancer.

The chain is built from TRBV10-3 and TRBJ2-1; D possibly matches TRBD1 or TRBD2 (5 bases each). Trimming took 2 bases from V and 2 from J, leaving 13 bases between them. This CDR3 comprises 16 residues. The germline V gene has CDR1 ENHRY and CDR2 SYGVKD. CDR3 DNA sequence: TGTGCCATCAGTGAGGGGACCGGCCTCGCCTACAATGAGCAGTTCTTC. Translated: CAISEGTGLAYNEQFF.

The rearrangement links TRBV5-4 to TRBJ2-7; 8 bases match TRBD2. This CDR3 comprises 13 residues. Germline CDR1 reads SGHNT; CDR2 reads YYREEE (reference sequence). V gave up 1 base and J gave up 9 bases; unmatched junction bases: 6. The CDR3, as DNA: TGTGCCAGCAGCTTGATGGGACTAGGTGTGCAGTACTTC. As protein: CASSLMGLGVQYF.

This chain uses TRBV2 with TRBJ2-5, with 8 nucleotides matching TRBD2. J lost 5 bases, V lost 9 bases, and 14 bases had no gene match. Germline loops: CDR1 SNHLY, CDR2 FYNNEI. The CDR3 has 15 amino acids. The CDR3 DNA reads TGTGCCAGGTCCGGCGGTCGAGCGGGAGTGGAGACCCAGTACTTC. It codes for CARSGGRAGVETQYF.

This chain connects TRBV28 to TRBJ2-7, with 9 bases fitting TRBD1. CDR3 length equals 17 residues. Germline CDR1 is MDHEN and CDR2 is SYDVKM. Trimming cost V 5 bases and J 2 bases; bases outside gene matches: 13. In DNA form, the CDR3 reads TGTGCCAGCAGTCACCATTCTACAGGGGGCTGGACCTACGAGCAGTACTTC. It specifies CASSHHSTGGWTYEQYF.

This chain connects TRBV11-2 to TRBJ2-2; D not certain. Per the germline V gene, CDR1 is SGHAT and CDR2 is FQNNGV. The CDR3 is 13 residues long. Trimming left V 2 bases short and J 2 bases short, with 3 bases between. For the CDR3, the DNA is TGTGCCAGCAGCTTAAGAAACACCGGGGAGCTGTTTTTT. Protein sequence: CASSLRNTGELFF.

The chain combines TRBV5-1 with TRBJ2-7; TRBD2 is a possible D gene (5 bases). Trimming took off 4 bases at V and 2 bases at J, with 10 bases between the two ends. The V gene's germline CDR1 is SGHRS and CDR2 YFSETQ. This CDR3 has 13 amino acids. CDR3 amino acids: CASSPTSPYEQYF. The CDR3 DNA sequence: TGCGCCAGCAGCCCAACTAGTCCCTACGAGCAGTACTTC.

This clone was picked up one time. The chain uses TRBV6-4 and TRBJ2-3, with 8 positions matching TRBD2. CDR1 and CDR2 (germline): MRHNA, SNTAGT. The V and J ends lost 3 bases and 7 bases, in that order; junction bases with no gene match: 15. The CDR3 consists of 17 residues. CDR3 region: CASSENPGLGNSNTQYF. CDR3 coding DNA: TGTGCCAGCAGTGAAAATCCGGGACTAGGGAATTCCAATACGCAGTATTTT.

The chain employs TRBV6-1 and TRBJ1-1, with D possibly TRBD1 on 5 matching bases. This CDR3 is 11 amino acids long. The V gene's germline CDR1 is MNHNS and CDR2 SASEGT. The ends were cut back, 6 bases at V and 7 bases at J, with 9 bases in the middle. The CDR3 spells CASRTTVEAFF. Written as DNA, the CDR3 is TGTGCCAGCAGAACGACAGTTGAAGCTTTCTTT.

As DNA, the CDR3 is TGTGCCAGCAGCTTAGGTCACTCGAACACTGAAGCTTTCTTT. This translates into CASSLGHSNTEAFF. The chain uses TRBV7-6 and TRBJ1-1, with unresolved D. The length of the CDR3 is 14 residues. CDR1 is SGHVS, CDR2 FNYEAQ, per germline. The V end lost 1 base, the J end lost 1 base, and 7 bases lay between the germline ends.

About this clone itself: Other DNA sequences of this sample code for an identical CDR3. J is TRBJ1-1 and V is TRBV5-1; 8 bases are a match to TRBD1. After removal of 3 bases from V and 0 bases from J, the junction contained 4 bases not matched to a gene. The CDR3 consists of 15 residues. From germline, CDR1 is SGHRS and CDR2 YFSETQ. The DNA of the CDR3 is TGCGCCAGCAGCTCTGGACAGGGCCTGAACACTGAAGCTTTCTTT. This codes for CASSSGQGLNTEAFF.

The CDR3 here is CASSGLSGQGTDEQFF. CDR3 DNA sequence: TGTGCCAGCAGTGGCCTGTCGGGACAGGGGACCGATGAGCAGTTCTTC. V gene TRBV28 combines with J gene TRBJ2-1; 10 bases map to TRBD1. The CDR3 covers 16 residues. The V and J ends lost 5 bases and 8 bases, in that order; junction bases with no gene match: 12. The germline V gene encodes CDR1 MDHEN and CDR2 SYDVKM.

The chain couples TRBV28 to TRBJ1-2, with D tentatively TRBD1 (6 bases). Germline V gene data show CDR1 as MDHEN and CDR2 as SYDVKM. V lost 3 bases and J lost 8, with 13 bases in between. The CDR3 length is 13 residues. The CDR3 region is CASSLGGRRGYTF. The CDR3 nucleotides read TGTGCCAGCAGTTTGGGGGGGCGCAGGGGCTACACCTTC.

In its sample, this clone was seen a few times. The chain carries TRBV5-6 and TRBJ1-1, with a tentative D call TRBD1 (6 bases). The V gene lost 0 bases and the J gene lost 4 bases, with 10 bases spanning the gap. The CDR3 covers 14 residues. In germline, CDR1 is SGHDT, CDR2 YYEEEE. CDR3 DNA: TGTGCCAGCAGCTTGGAGGCAGGGGTCACTGAAGCTTTCTTT. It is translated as CASSLEAGVTEAFF.

This CDR3 reads CASSGGSGNEQFF. CDR3 nucleotide sequence: TGTGCCAGCAGTGGAGGAAGCGGCAATGAGCAGTTCTTC. The rearrangement links TRBV28 to TRBJ2-1; tentatively, D is TRBD2 (5 bases). This CDR3 has 13 amino acids. Germline lookup yields CDR1 MDHEN and CDR2 SYDVKM. V was clipped by 5 bases and J by 6 bases, with 11 bases between them.

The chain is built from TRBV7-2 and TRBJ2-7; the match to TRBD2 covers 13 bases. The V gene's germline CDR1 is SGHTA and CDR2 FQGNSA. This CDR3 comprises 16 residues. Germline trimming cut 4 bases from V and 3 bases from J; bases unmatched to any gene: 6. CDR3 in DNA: TGTGCCAGCAGCTCACGGACTAGCGGGAGTGTCTACGAGCAGTACTTC. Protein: CASSSRTSGSVYEQYF.

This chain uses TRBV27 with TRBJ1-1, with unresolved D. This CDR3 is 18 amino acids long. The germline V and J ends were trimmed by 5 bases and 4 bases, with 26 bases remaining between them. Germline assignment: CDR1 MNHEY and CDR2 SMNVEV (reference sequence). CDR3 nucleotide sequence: TGTGCCAGCAGTCAACCCCCTCTGAGGAGGCGCCGTGCCACTGAAGCTTTCTTT. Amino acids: CASSQPPLRRRRATEAFF.

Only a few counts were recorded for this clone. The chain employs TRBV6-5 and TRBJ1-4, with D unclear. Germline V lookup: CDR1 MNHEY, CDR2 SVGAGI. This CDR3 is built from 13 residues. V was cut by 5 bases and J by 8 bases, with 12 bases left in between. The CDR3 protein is CASSQQRTEKLFF. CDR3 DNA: TGTGCCAGCAGTCAACAGCGGACGGAAAAACTGTTTTTT.

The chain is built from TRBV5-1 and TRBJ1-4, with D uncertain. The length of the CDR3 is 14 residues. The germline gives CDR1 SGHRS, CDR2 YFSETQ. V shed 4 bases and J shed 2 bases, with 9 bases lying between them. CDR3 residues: CASSAGPTNEKLFF. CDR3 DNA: TGCGCCAGCAGCGCCGGACCCACTAATGAAAAACTGTTTTTT. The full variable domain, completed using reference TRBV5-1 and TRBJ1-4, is KAGVTQTPRYLIKTRGQQVTLSCSPISGHRSVSWYQQTPGQGLQFLFEYFSETQRNKGNFPGRFSGRQFSNSRSEMNVSTLELGDSALYLCASSAGPTNEKLFFGSGTQLSVL.

The CDR3 is CASSRVGGMNTEAFF. CDR3 sequence (DNA): TGTGCCAGCAGCCGGGTGGGAGGGATGAACACTGAAGCTTTCTTT. This rearrangement joins TRBV7-9 to TRBJ1-1; no definite D call. Germline V lookup: CDR1 SEHNR, CDR2 FQNEAQ (reference sequence). The CDR3 totals 15 residues. V was shortened by 5 bases and J by 0 bases, with 13 bases between the two germline ends.

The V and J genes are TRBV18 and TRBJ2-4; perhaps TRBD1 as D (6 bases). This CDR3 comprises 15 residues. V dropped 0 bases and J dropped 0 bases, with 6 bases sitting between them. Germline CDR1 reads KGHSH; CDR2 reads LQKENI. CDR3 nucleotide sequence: TGTGCCAGCTCACCACCGGGGGCAGCCAAAAACATTCAGTACTTC. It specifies CASSPPGAAKNIQYF.

This CDR3 is CASRPGSWNEQFF. DNA for the CDR3: TGTGCTTCCCGCCCCGGGTCCTGGAATGAGCAGTTCTTC. This rearrangement joins TRBV7-9 to TRBJ2-1; unclear D gene. The germline gives CDR1 SEHNR, CDR2 FQNEAQ (reference sequence). CDR3 length: 13 residues.

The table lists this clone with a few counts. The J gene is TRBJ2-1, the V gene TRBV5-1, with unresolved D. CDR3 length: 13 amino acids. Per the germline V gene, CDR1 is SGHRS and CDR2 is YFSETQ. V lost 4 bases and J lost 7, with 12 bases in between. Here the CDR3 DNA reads TGCGCCAGCAGCATCGGCACGAGGAATGAGCAGTTCTTC. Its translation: CASSIGTRNEQFF.

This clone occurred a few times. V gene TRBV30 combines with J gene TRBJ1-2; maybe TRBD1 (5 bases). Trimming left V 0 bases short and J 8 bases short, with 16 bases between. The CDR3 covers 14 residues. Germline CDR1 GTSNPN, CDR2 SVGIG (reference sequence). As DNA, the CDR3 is TGTGCCTGGAGTGTACTCGGCGGGGCGCGAGGCTACACCTTC. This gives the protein CAWSVLGGARGYTF.